The present entry profiles one TCR beta chain with its context. Its specificity is not known. Nashville, Tennessee was home to all donors, who were Caucasian adults. The data stem from a study of shared clonotypes between healthy human individuals. Overall study findings and caveats: Larger richness was generally estimated for naive than memory subsets. Non-shared clonotypes were found to have lower generation probabilities than the clonotypes that were shared by all four of the sorted-subset donors.

This CDR3 spans 15 amino acids. CDR1 SNHLY and CDR2 FYNNEI come from the germline V gene. J lost 0 bases, V lost 4 bases, and 4 bases had no gene match. For every subset, genomic DNA was evenly distributed across several immunoSEQ plates. Measured with immunoSEQ multiplex PCR; TCRdb has only the in-frame clones, and not every one. The table has roughly 2 million clones, approximately 95% seen once. The rearrangement joins TRBV2 to TRBJ1-1; 8 bases are shared with TRBD1. The sample consisted of naive CD4+ T cells sorted from blood. Stated subset: CD45RA+ positively selected. The receptor comes from a man between 18 and 29 years old in good health. CDR3 region: CASSGTGLMNTEAFF. In nucleotides, the CDR3 is TGTGCCAGCAGTGGGACAGGGCTCATGAACACTGAAGCTTTCTTT.